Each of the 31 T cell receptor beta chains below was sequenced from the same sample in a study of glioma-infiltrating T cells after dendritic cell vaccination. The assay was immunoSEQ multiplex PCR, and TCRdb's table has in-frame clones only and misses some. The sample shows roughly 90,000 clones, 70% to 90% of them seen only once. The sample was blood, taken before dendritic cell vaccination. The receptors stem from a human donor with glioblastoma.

CDR3 nucleotides: TGTGCCAGCAGCTCGCAGGGGAGAGATACGCAGTATTTT. This translates into CASSSQGRDTQYF. The chain couples TRBV7-8 to TRBJ2-3; the D gene is possibly TRBD1 (6 bases). The V end was cut by 4 bases, the J end by 5 bases, with 10 bases between. Germline loops: CDR1 SGHVS, CDR2 FQNEAQ. The CDR3 is made up of 13 amino acids. The variable domain in full, with the rest retrieved from reference TRBV7-8 and TRBJ2-3, is GAGVSQSPRYKVAKRGQDVALRCDPISGHVSLFWYQQALGQGPEFLTYFQNEAQLDKSGLPSDRFFAERPEGSVSTLKIQRTQQEDSAVYLCASSSQGRDTQYFGPGTRLTVL.

CDR3 DNA: TGCGCCAGCAGCCCCACCCCGGATCTTGGGGGGGGAGATCAGCCCCAGCATTTT. Encoded protein: CASSPTPDLGGGDQPQHF. The V gene is TRBV4-1, the J gene TRBJ1-5, with D possibly being TRBD1 (5 bases). The CDR3 consists of 18 residues. CDR1 is MGHRA and CDR2 is YSYEKL in the germline V gene. Trimming removed 4 bases from V and 5 bases from J, with 24 bases in between.

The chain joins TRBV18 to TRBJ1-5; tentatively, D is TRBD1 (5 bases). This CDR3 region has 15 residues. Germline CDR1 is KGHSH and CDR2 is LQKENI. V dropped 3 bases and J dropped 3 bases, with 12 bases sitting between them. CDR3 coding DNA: TGTGCCAGCTCACCGGCGGAGGGGAACAATCAGCCCCAGCATTTT. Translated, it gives CASSPAEGNNQPQHF.

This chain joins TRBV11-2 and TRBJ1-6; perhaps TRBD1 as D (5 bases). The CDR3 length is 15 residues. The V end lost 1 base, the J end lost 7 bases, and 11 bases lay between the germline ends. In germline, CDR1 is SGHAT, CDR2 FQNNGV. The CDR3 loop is CASSLGLGGNSPLHF. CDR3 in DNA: TGTGCCAGCAGCTTAGGTCTGGGGGGAAATTCACCCCTCCACTTT.

CDR3 region: CASSPVGTKNNEQFF. The CDR3 region has the DNA TGTGCCAGCAGTCCAGTCGGGACTAAGAACAATGAGCAGTTCTTC. V usage is TRBV28 and J usage is TRBJ2-1; 7 nucleotides align to TRBD2. The trim removed 5 bases at V and 5 bases at J, leaving 9 bases unmatched. From germline, CDR1 is MDHEN and CDR2 SYDVKM. This CDR3 is 15 amino acids long. Variable domain in full (rest from reference TRBV28 and TRBJ2-1): DVKVTQSSRYLVKRTGEKVFLECVQDMDHENMFWYRQDPGLGLRLIYFSYDVKMKEKGDIPEGYSVSREKKERFSLILESASTNQTSMYLCASSPVGTKNNEQFFGPGTRLTVL.

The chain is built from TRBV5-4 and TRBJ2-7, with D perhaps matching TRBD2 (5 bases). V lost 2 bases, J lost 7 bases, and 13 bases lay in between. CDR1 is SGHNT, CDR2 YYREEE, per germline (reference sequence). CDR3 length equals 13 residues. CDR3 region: CASSLGGPTEQYF. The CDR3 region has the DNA TGTGCCAGCAGCTTAGGAGGCCCTACAGAGCAGTACTTC.

The CDR3 sequence: CASSVGWSGNTIYF. CDR3 DNA sequence: TGTGCCAGCAGCGTAGGATGGAGTGGAAACACCATATATTTT. This rearrangement joins TRBV9 to TRBJ1-3; D unresolved. This CDR3 region has 14 residues. CDR1 is SGDLS, CDR2 YYNGEE, per germline. The V and J ends lost 0 bases and 3 bases respectively, with 7 bases between them.

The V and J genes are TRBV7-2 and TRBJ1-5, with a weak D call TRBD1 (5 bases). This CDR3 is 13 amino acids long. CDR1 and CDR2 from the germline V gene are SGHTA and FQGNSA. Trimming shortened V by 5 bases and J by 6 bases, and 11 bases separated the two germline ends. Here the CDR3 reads CASSPGWGQPQHF. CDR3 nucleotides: TGTGCCAGCAGCCCAGGGTGGGGTCAGCCCCAGCATTTT.

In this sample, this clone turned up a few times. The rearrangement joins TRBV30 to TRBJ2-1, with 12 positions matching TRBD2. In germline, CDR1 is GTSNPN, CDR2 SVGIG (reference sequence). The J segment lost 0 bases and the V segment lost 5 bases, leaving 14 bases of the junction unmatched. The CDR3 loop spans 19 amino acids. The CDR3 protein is CAWGGASGRARSSYNEQFF. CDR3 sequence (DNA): TGTGCCTGGGGGGGGGCTAGCGGGAGGGCCAGGAGCTCCTACAATGAGCAGTTCTTC.

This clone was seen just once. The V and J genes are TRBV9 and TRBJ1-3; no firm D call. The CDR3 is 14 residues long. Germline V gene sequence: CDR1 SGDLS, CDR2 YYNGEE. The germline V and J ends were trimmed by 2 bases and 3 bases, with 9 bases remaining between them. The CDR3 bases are TGTGCCAGCAGCGTCTCGGCAGGTGGAAACACCATATATTTT. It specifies CASSVSAGGNTIYF. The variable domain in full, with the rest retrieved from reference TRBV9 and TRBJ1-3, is DSGVTQTPKHLITATGQRVTLRCSPRSGDLSVYWYQQSLDQGLQFLIQYYNGEERAKGNILERFSAQQFPDLHSELNLSSLELGDSALYFCASSVSAGGNTIYFGEGSWLTVV.

The CDR3 DNA follows: TGTGCCAGCACCAAATCGAGCGGCAGGAACACTGAAGCTTTCTTT. As protein: CASTKSSGRNTEAFF. The rearrangement uses TRBV2 and TRBJ1-1; D is unclear. Germline V gene data show CDR1 as SNHLY and CDR2 as FYNNEI. Trimming pared 7 bases from V and 1 base from J, leaving 16 bases between. This CDR3 spans 15 amino acids.

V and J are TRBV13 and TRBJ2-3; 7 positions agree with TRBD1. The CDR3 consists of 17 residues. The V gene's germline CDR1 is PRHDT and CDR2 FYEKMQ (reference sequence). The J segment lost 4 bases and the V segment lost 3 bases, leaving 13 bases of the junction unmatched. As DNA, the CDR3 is TGTGCCAGCAGCTTTCGAAGGGACAGCTTAATCCCAGATACGCAGTATTTT. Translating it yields CASSFRRDSLIPDTQYF.

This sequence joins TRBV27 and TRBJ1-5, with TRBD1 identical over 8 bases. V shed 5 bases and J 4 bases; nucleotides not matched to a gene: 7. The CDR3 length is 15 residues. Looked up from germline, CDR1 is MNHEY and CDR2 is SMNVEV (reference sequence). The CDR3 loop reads CASSIGTGRNQPQHF. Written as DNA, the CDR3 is TGTGCCAGCAGTATCGGGACAGGAAGGAATCAGCCCCAGCATTTT.

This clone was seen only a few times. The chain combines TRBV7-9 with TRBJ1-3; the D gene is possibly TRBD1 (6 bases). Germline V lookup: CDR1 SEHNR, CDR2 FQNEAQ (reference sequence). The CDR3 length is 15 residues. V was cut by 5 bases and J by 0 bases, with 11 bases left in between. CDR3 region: CASSRGTNSGNTIYF. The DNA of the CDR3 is TGTGCCAGCAGCCGAGGGACAAACTCTGGAAACACCATATATTTT.

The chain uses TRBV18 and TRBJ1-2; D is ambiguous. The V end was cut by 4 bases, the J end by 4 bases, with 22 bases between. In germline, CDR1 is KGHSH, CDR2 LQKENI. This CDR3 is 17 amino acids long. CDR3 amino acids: CASSQFSPERSGYGYTF. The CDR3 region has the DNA TGTGCCAGCTCACAGTTCAGTCCCGAGCGGAGTGGCTATGGCTACACCTTC.

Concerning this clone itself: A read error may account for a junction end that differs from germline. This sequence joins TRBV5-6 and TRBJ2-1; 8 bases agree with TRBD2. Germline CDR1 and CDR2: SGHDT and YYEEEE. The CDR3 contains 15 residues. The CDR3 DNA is TGTGCCAGCCGCTTGCGGGGGACTAGTGGCAATGAGCAGTTCTTC. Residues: CASRLRGTSGNEQFF.

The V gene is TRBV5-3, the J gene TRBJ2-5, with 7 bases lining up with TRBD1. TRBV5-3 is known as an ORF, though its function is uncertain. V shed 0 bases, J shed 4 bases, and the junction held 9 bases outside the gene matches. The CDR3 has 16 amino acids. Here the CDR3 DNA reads TGTGCCAGAAGCTTGGAGTTTGACAGGGTGTTAGAGACCCAGTACTTC. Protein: CARSLEFDRVLETQYF.

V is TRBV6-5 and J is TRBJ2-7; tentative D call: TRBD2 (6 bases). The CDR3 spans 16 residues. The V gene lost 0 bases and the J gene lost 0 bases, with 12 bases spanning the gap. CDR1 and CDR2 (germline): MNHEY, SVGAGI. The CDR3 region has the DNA TGTGCCAGCAGTTACTCGCGGCGGGAAAGCTCCTACGAGCAGTACTTC. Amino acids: CASSYSRRESSYEQYF.

CDR3 nucleotide sequence: TGCGCCAGCAGCCAAGGACTAGCGGTTAACAATGAGCAGTTCTTC. Its protein is CASSQGLAVNNEQFF. This chain joins TRBV4-1 and TRBJ2-1; 9 bases line up with TRBD2. The CDR3 has 15 residues. Losses at the gene ends were 1 base for V and 5 bases for J; bases not matched to a gene: 3. Germline CDR1 is MGHRA and CDR2 is YSYEKL.

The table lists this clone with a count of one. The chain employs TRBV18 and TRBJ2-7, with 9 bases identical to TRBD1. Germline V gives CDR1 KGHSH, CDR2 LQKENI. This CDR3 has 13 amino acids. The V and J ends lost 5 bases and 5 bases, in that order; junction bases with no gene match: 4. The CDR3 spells CASSDRGVDEQYF. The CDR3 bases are TGTGCCAGCTCAGACAGGGGGGTGGACGAGCAGTACTTC. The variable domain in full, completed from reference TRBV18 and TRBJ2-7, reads NAGVMQNPRHLVRRRGQEARLRCSPMKGHSHVYWYRQLPEEGLKFMVYLQKENIIDESGMPKERFSAEFPKEGPSILRIQQVVRGDSAAYFCASSDRGVDEQYFGPGTRLTVT.

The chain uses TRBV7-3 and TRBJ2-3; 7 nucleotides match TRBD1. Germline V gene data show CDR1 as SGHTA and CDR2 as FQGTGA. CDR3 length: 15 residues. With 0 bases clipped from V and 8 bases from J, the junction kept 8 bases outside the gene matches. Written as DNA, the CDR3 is TGTGCCAGCAGCTTAACGGTGGGGGCAGGGGGTACGCAGTATTTT. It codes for CASSLTVGAGGTQYF.

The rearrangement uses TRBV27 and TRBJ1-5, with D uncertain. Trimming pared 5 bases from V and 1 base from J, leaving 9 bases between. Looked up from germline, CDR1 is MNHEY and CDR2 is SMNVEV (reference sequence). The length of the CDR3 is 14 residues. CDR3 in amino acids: CASSPGISNQPQHF. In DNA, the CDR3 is TGTGCCAGCAGTCCGGGAATAAGCAATCAGCCCCAGCATTTT.

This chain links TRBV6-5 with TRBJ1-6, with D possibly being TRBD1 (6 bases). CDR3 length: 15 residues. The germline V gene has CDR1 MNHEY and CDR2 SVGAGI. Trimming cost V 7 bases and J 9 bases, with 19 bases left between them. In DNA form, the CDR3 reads TGTGCCAGCACGCCGAGCGGGGGGCGAGGTTCACCCCTCCACTTT. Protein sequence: CASTPSGGRGSPLHF.

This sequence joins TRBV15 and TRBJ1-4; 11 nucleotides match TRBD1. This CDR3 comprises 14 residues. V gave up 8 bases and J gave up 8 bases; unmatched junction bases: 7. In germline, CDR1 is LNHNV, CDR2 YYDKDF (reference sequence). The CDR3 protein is CATSPGTGGEKLFF. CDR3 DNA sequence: TGTGCCACCTCCCCCGGGACAGGGGGGGAAAAACTGTTTTTT.

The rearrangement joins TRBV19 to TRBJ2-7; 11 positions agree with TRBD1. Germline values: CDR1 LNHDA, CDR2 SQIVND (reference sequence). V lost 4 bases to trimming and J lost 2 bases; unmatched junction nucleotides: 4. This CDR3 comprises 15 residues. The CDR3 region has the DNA TGTGCCAGTAGTACGGGACAGGGGGAAGCCTACGAGCAGTACTTC. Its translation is CASSTGQGEAYEQYF. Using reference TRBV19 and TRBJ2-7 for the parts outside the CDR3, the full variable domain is DGGITQSPKYLFRKEGQNVTLSCEQNLNHDAMYWYRQDPGQGLRLIYYSQIVNDFQKGDIAEGYSVSREKKESFPLTVTSAQKNPTAFYLCASSTGQGEAYEQYFGPGTRLTVT.

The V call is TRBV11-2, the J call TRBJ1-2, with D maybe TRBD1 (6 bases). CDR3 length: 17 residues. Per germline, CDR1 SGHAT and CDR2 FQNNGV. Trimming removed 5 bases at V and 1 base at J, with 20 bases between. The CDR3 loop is CASSVDSRSSYNYGYTF. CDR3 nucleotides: TGTGCCAGCAGCGTGGACAGCAGATCCTCCTATAACTATGGCTACACCTTC.

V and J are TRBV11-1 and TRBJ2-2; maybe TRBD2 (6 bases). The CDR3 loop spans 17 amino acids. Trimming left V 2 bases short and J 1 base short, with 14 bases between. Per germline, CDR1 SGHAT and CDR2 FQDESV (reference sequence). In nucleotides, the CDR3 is TGTGCCAGCAGCTTAAATCGGCTAGCGAGGAACACCGGGGAGCTGTTTTTT. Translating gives CASSLNRLARNTGELFF.

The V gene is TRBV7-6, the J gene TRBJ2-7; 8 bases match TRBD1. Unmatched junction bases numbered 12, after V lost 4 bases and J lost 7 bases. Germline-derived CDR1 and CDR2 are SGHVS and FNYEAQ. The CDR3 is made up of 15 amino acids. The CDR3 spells CASSSARDRGMEQYF. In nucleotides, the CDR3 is TGTGCCAGCAGCTCTGCCCGAGACAGGGGAATGGAGCAGTACTTC.

The CDR3 region has the DNA TGCGCCAGCAGCCACTCTCTAGCGGGGGGACGTAATGAGCAGTTCTTC. Translating it yields CASSHSLAGGRNEQFF. The genes are TRBV4-3 and TRBJ2-1; the match to TRBD2 covers 11 bases. The V gene end was trimmed by 3 bases and the J gene end by 7 bases; junction bases not matched to a gene: 8. The CDR3 consists of 16 residues. The germline CDR1 and CDR2 sequences are LGHNA and YSLEER.

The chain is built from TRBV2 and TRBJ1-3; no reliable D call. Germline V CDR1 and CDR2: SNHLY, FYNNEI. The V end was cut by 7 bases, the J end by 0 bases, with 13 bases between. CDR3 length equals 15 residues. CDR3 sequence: CASKRETGSGNTIYF. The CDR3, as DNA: TGTGCCAGCAAAAGAGAAACCGGCTCTGGAAACACCATATATTTT.

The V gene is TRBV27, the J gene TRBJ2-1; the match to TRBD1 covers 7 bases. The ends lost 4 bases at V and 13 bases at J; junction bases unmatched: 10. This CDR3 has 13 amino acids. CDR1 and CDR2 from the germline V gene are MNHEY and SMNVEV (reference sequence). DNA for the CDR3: TGTGCCAGCAGTTGGGGGACAGCCCTCCCACAGTTCTTC. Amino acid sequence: CASSWGTALPQFF.